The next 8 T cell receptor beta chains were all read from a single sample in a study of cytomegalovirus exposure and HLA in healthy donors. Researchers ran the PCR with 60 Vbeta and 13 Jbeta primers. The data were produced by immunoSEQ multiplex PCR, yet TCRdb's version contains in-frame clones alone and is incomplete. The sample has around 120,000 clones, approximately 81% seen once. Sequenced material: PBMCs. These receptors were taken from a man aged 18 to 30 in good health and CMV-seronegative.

CDR3 DNA sequence: TGTGCCTGGAGTTCTCTAGCAAATTGTGAAGCTTTCTTT. This encodes CAWSSLANCEAFF. The V call is TRBV30, the J call TRBJ1-1, with no clear D. The CDR3 covers 13 residues. Trimming cost V 2 bases and J 7 bases, with 14 bases left between them. Germline-derived CDR1 and CDR2 are GTSNPN and SVGIG (reference sequence).

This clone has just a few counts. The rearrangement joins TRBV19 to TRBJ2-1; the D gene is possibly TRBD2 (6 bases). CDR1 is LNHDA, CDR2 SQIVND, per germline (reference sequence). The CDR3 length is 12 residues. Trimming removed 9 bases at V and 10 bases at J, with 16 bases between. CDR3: CASRDSLLEQFF. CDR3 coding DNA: TGTGCCAGCCGGGACTCACTTTTGGAGCAGTTCTTC.

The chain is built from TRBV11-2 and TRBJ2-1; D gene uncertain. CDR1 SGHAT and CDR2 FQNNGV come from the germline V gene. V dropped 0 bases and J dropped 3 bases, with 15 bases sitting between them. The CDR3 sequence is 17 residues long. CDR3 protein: CASSLEASSRGYNEQFF. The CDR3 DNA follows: TGTGCCAGCAGCTTAGAAGCGAGCAGCCGAGGCTACAATGAGCAGTTCTTC.

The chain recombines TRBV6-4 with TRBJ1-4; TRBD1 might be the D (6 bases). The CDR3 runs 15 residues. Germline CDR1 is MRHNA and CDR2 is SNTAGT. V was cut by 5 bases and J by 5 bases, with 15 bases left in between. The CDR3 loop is CASSYVDSQNEKLFF. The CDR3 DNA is TGTGCCAGCAGTTACGTGGACAGCCAAAATGAAAAACTGTTTTTT.

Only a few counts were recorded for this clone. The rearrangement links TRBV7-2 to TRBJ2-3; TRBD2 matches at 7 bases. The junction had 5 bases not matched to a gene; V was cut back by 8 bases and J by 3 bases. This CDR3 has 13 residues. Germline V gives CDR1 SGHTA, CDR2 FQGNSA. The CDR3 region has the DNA TGTGCCAGCGGGAGGGCCGCGACAGATACGCAGTATTTT. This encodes CASGRAATDTQYF.

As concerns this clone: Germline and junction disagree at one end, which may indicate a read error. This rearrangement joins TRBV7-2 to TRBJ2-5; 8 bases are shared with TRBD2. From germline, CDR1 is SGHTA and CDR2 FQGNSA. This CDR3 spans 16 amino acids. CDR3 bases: TGTGCCAGCAGCTTAGCGAGCGGGGGACCCCAAGTGACCCAGTACTTC. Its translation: CASSLASGGPQVTQYF.

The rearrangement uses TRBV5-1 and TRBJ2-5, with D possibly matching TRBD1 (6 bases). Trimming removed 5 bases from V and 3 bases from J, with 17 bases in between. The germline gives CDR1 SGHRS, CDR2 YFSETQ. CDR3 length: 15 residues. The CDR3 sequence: CASRNQPRTEETQYF. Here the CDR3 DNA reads TGCGCCAGCAGAAACCAACCCCGGACAGAAGAGACCCAGTACTTC.

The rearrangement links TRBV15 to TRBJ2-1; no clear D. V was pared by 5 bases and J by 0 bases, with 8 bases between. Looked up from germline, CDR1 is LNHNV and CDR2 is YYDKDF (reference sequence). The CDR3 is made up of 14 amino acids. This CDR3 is CATSGLSSYNEQFF. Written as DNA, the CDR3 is TGTGCCACCAGCGGCCTCAGCTCCTACAATGAGCAGTTCTTC.